This is a list of T cell receptor beta chains from one sample in a study of T cells in Graves' hyperthyroidism and ophthalmopathy. TCRdb redid the calling of the multiplex PCR reads with MiXCR, one entry per CDR3 protein. The data contain about 290,000 distinct CDR3 sequences, 10% to 15% of them singletons. The specimen sequenced was blood. The receptors stem from a woman aged 30 to 39 with Graves' hyperthyroidism that later progressed to Graves' ophthalmopathy. The CDR3 runs from the conserved cysteine through the conserved F or W. The D gene is left open where the match is weak. Only part of the rows carry a size: once, few, many, or a class if the clone is expanded.

v_gene	d_gene	abundance	j_gene	CDR3nt	CDR3aa
TRBV20-1	.	many	TRBJ1-1	TGCAGTGCTAGAAGCCCAGGGGCTCAAAACACTGAAGCTTTCTTT	CSARSPGAQNTEAFF
TRBV19	.	few	TRBJ1-4	TGTGCCAGTAGGCGGACCGTCGCAACTAATGAAAAACTGTTTTTT	CASRRTVATNEKLFF
TRBV19	.	many	TRBJ2-7	TGTGCCAGTAGTGCCTGGGACTTCTCCTACGAGCAGTACTTC	CASSAWDFSYEQYF
TRBV6-6	.	many	TRBJ1-2	TGTGCCAGCAGTTACTCGTACGGGGGCTATGGCTACACCTTC	CASSYSYGGYGYTF
TRBV27	.	few	TRBJ2-5	TGTGCCAGCAGTCCCCGGGCCAAACAAGAGACCCAGTACTTC	CASSPRAKQETQYF
TRBV7-9	TRBD2	many	TRBJ2-7	TGTGCCAGCAGCTCGGCCGGGACTAGCTTAATCTACGAGCAGTACTTC	CASSSAGTSLIYEQYF
TRBV20-1	.	many	TRBJ1-2	TGCAGTGCTGCGGTCGGAGTCGGGGATGGCTACACCTTC	CSAAVGVGDGYTF
TRBV2	TRBD2	.	TRBJ2-2	TGTGCCAGCAGTGACGTACTAGCGGGGGGGCTGGGCACCGGGGAGCTGTTTTTT	CASSDVLAGGLGTGELFF
TRBV28	.	many	TRBJ1-4	TGTGCCAGCAGCTCTCTAGCTGGTAATGAAAAACTGTTTTTT	CASSSLAGNEKLFF
TRBV7-9	TRBD1	few	TRBJ2-1	TGTGCCAGCAGCTTTGTGGACAGGGTAGGGAATGAGCAGTTCTTC	CASSFVDRVGNEQFF
TRBV28	.	many	TRBJ2-7	TGTGCCAGCAGTTTCTGGCCCTCGCCACAGGGCTACGAGCAGTACTTC	CASSFWPSPQGYEQYF
TRBV5-1	TRBD2	many	TRBJ2-1	TGCGCCAGCAGCTTTCTAGCGGGAGGGCCGAATGAGCAGTTCTTC	CASSFLAGGPNEQFF
TRBV7-2	.	many	TRBJ2-7	TGTGCCAGCAGCCCCCTCACGGATTCCTACGAGCAGTACTTC	CASSPLTDSYEQYF
TRBV2	.	.	TRBJ1-4	TGTGCCAGCAGTGTTTGGGGGGAAAAACTGTTTTTT	CASSVWGEKLFF
TRBV10-3	.	many	TRBJ1-1	TGTGCCATCAGTTCGAGGGAGCGGCCGGGGTACACTGAAGCTTTCTTT	CAISSRERPGYTEAFF
TRBV12-3/TRBV12-4	.	many	TRBJ2-1	TGTGCCAGCAGCCGTTTCAATGAGCAGTTCTTC	CASSRFNEQFF
TRBV18	TRBD2	many	TRBJ2-5	TGTGCCAGCTCACCCGGGACTAGTATGGCAGAGACCCAGTACTTC	CASSPGTSMAETQYF
TRBV7-9	.	many	TRBJ2-3	TGTGCCAGCAGCTCGGCCGGGACGGCAAAAGATACGCAGTATTTT	CASSSAGTAKDTQYF
TRBV15	.	.	TRBJ2-1	TGTGCCACCAGCAGAGGGGGTCACGGGACTTCTGAGCAGTTCTTC	CATSRGGHGTSEQFF
TRBV7-8	.	many	TRBJ1-2	TGTGCCAGCAGCCGGGACTTAGGGGCCGACGGCTACACCTTC	CASSRDLGADGYTF
TRBV15	.	many	TRBJ2-5	TGTGCCACCAGCAGAGATAAAAATTTGGGGTTAGAGACCCAGTACTTC	CATSRDKNLGLETQYF
TRBV14	TRBD2	many	TRBJ2-7	TGTGCCAGCAGCCTCCCGGGACTAGCGGGAGGGTACGAGCAGTACTTC	CASSLPGLAGGYEQYF
TRBV7-9	TRBD1	many	TRBJ1-1	TGTGCCAGCAGCCCTCAGGGGGTAATGTCAGGCACTGAAGCTTTCTTT	CASSPQGVMSGTEAFF
TRBV28	TRBD1	many	TRBJ2-7	TGTGCCAGCAGTCTGGACAGGACCCCCTCCTACGAGCAGTACTTC	CASSLDRTPSYEQYF
TRBV19	TRBD2	.	TRBJ2-4	TGTGCCAGTGGTATTCAGGGGACTAGTCTAGCCAAAAACATTCAGTACTTC	CASGIQGTSLAKNIQYF
TRBV27	.	.	TRBJ1-3	TGTGCCAGCAGGGGAGACCTCTCTGGAAACACCATATATTTT	CASRGDLSGNTIYF
TRBV15	.	many	TRBJ1-3	TGTGCCACCAGCAGAGGAGACTCTGGAAACACCATATATTTT	CATSRGDSGNTIYF
TRBV5-1	TRBD1	few	TRBJ1-4	TGCGCCAGCAGCCCTCGGACAGGGAAGTATGAAAAACTGTTTTTT	CASSPRTGKYEKLFF
TRBV19	TRBD2	.	TRBJ2-2	TGTGCCAGTAGTTCAACTCCTAGCGGGAGGGCCGGGGAGCTGTTTTTT	CASSSTPSGRAGELFF
TRBV7-8	TRBD1	many	TRBJ2-7	TGTGCCAGCTCTGACAGGGGGCACAACGAGCAGTACTTC	CASSDRGHNEQYF
TRBV27	.	many	TRBJ1-5	TGTGCCAGCAGCCGCGAGGTCAATCAGCCCCAGCATTTT	CASSREVNQPQHF
TRBV11-2	TRBD2	many	TRBJ2-5	TGTGCCAGCAGCTCGTGGGGTCTGGTAGCGGGAGTCAAGGAGACCCAGTACTTC	CASSSWGLVAGVKETQYF
TRBV6-5	.	many	TRBJ2-7	TGTGCCAGCAGTTACTCCCAATATACGTACGAGCAGTACTTC	CASSYSQYTYEQYF
TRBV5-5	.	many	TRBJ1-2	TGTGCCAGCAGCTTGGTGTCCGACAGTAGCTATGGCTACACCTTC	CASSLVSDSSYGYTF
TRBV30	.	many	TRBJ1-1	TGTGCCTGGATTCGGGCCGTTGAAGCTTTCTTT	CAWIRAVEAFF
TRBV19	.	.	TRBJ2-5	TGTGCCAGTAGCCCGTCGGTACTTGGTTCCCAGTACTTC	CASSPSVLGSQYF
TRBV4-1	TRBD1	many	TRBJ1-2	TGCGCCAGCAGCCAAGTCGCCGGGACAGGGCCTGGCTACACCTTC	CASSQVAGTGPGYTF
TRBV6-1	.	many	TRBJ2-7	TGTGCCAGCAGCCCCGGGACAACGGGAGGAGAGCAGTACTTC	CASSPGTTGGEQYF
TRBV10-3	.	many	TRBJ1-6	TGTGCCACCCCGTGGGCCCTCCACTTT	CATPWALHF
TRBV6-2/TRBV6-3	TRBD1	many	TRBJ2-7	TGTGCCAGCAGCAGGACAGGGGCGTCCTACGAGCAGTACTTC	CASSRTGASYEQYF
TRBV28	.	.	TRBJ2-7	TGTGCCAGCGGCCCGCTGCAGGGCCCCTACGAGCAGTACTTC	CASGPLQGPYEQYF
TRBV2	.	many	TRBJ1-1	TGTGCCAGCAGCGCGCAGAACACTGAAGCTTTCTTT	CASSAQNTEAFF
TRBV6-1	TRBD1	.	TRBJ2-1	TGTGCCAGCAGGAAGGACAGGCAACACTCCTACAATGAGCAGTTCTTC	CASRKDRQHSYNEQFF
TRBV20-1	.	.	TRBJ1-4	TGCAGTGCTAGGGACTTTCAGGGTAATGAAAAACTGTTTTTT	CSARDFQGNEKLFF
TRBV2	.	many	TRBJ2-7	TGTGCCAGCAGTGCTCAGGATCGCCATCCCTACGAGCAGTACTTC	CASSAQDRHPYEQYF
TRBV27	TRBD2	many	TRBJ2-1	TGTGCCAGCACGGCGGGAGGGCACTCCTACAATGAGCAGTTCTTC	CASTAGGHSYNEQFF
TRBV6-1	TRBD2	many	TRBJ2-7	TGTGCCAGCAGTGAAAGCGGGAGGGCCTACGAGCAGTACTTC	CASSESGRAYEQYF
TRBV9	.	many	TRBJ1-2	TGTGCCAGCAGCGACTTTTCCGGGACTCCCACCTACACCTTC	CASSDFSGTPTYTF
TRBV28	TRBD1	.	TRBJ2-3	TGTGCCAGCGGGGACAGGGGGAGGGCCACAGATACGCAGTATTTT	CASGDRGRATDTQYF
TRBV7-2	.	many	TRBJ2-7	TGTGCCAGCAGCTTAGGTCCCCGGACAGTCATGTACGAGCAGTACTTC	CASSLGPRTVMYEQYF
TRBV28	.	many	TRBJ2-7	TGTGCCAGCAGTTTACGGCAGGTCTCCTACGAGCAGTACTTC	CASSLRQVSYEQYF
TRBV12-3/TRBV12-4	TRBD1	.	TRBJ2-6	TGTGCCAGCAGTTGGGACAGGGGGGGCGTCCTGACTTTC	CASSWDRGGVLTF
TRBV20-1	.	few	TRBJ2-6	TGCAGTGCCAGCAGCCAGAATGCTGGGGCCAACGTCCTGACTTTC	CSASSQNAGANVLTF
TRBV29-1	TRBD2	many	TRBJ2-3	TGCAGCGGATTGGGACTAGCGGGCCCTCCGAACACGCAGTATTTT	CSGLGLAGPPNTQYF
TRBV7-2	.	many	TRBJ1-1	TGTGCCAGCAGCAAAAGCGGGGGAAGGTCTGAAGCTTTCTTT	CASSKSGGRSEAFF
TRBV4-2	TRBD1	.	TRBJ1-5	TGTGCCAGCAGCCAAGATGGGACAGGGAATCAGCCCCAGCATTTT	CASSQDGTGNQPQHF
TRBV7-2	.	many	TRBJ1-6	TGTGCCAGCAGCTTAGTAGGCCAGGGGAATTCACCCCTCCACTTT	CASSLVGQGNSPLHF
TRBV15	TRBD1	.	TRBJ2-3	TGTGCCACCAGCAGAGATCAGCAGGGGACAGCCACAGATACGCAGTATTTT	CATSRDQQGTATDTQYF
TRBV20-1	TRBD1	few	TRBJ2-7	TGCAGTGCCACGGACAGGGAGTACGAGCAGTACTTC	CSATDREYEQYF